The present entry profiles one T cell receptor (beta chain) with its context. Its antigen is as yet unknown. The sample comes from a study of shared clonotypes between healthy human individuals. Naive CD8 cells, CD45RO-negative and positively selected for CCR7, excluded terminally differentiated effector memory CD45RA+ cells. The CDR3 runs 11 residues. Germline V gene sequence: CDR1 SQVTM, CDR2 ANQGSEA. Trimming removed 3 bases from V and 4 bases from J, with 6 bases in between. Method: immunoSEQ multiplex PCR; TCRdb's copy keeps in-frame clones and lacks some. The data contain more than 550,000 clones, 92% of them singletons. Whole-study findings and limits: Non-shared clonotypes had lower generation probabilities than those shared by all four donors. It was observed that 5% to 6% of naive CD4 clonotypes were shared across a few donors.

Sample: naive CD8+ T cells sorted from blood. The V call is TRBV29-1, the J call TRBJ2-5; a weak D match, TRBD2 (6 bases). This receptor was taken from a man aged 25-45 years in good health. This CDR3 reads CSVDGGETQYF. The DNA of the CDR3 is TGCAGCGTTGACGGGGGAGAGACCCAGTACTTC.